Listed below are T cell receptor beta chains from one sample, sequenced in a study of blood T cells in healthy people across ages. TCRdb reprocessed the 5' RACE reads with MiXCR, giving one entry per CDR3 protein. Altogether 1,500,000 or so distinct CDR3 sequences are present, approximately 59% being singletons, with the ten largest covering over 5%. Material: blood. Receptors originate from a man between 18 and 35 years old in good health. The CDR3 runs from the conserved cysteine through the conserved F or W. The order of the fields is J gene, clone size, V gene, D gene, CDR3 protein, CDR3 DNA. D genes are given only for firm matches. Clone size, where shown, is once, few, many, or a class for clones that have expanded.

>TRBJ2-1|NA|TRBV6-5|NA
CASRSGLEDEQFF
TGTGCCAGCCGTTCGGGACTCGAGGATGAGCAGTTCTTC
>TRBJ2-1|NA|TRBV20-1|TRBD2
CSAVSSGSNNEQFF
TGCAGTGCTGTCTCTAGCGGGAGTAACAATGAGCAGTTCTTC
>TRBJ2-7|NA|TRBV5-1|NA
CASSKDDFAVSYEQYF
TGCGCCAGCAGTAAAGACGACTTCGCGGTGTCCTACGAGCAGTACTTC
>TRBJ2-7|NA|TRBV5-6|TRBD1
CASSAVGTAYEQYF
TGTGCCAGCAGCGCAGTCGGGACAGCCTACGAGCAGTACTTC
>TRBJ2-1|few|TRBV29-1|NA
CALPGSLNEQFF
TGCGCTCTGCCCGGGAGTTTGAATGAGCAGTTCTTC
>TRBJ2-7|NA|TRBV12-5|NA
CASGSVQGSVDEQYF
TGTGCTAGTGGTTCCGTACAGGGCTCAGTCGACGAGCAGTACTTC
>TRBJ2-3|NA|TRBV5-1|TRBD2
CASSSPGLAADTQYF
TGCGCCAGCAGCTCCCCGGGACTAGCGGCAGATACGCAGTATTTT
>TRBJ1-1|NA|TRBV6-2/TRBV6-3|NA
CATHSGDLNTEAFF
TGTGCCACCCACTCAGGGGACTTGAACACTGAAGCTTTCTTT
>TRBJ1-1|NA|TRBV5-1|NA
CASSLTGGDAEAFF
TGCGCCAGCAGCTTGACCGGGGGCGACGCTGAAGCTTTCTTT
>TRBJ1-2|NA|TRBV15|NA
CATSRDLPGADGYTF
TGTGCCACCAGCAGAGATTTGCCGGGGGCAGACGGCTACACCTTC
>TRBJ2-3|few|TRBV5-6|NA
CASSLKVRQGSTDTQYF
TGTGCCAGCAGCTTGAAGGTTCGGCAGGGGAGCACAGATACGCAGTATTTT
>TRBJ2-7|few|TRBV7-2|NA
CASSLALGKYEQYF
TGTGCCAGCAGCTTAGCCCTAGGGAAATACGAGCAGTACTTC
>TRBJ2-5|NA|TRBV29-1|NA
CSVGGWTAKETQYF
TGCAGCGTCGGGGGGTGGACAGCTAAAGAGACCCAGTACTTC
>TRBJ1-2|NA|TRBV27|TRBD1
CASSLKTGDGYTF
TGTGCCAGCAGTTTAAAGACAGGGGACGGCTACACCTTC
>TRBJ2-7|NA|TRBV11-2|NA
CASSPGAGNAYEQYF
TGTGCCAGCAGCCCCGGGGCAGGTAACGCCTACGAGCAGTACTTC
>TRBJ2-3|NA|TRBV12-3/TRBV12-4|TRBD1
CASSVGTGFGPDTQYF
TGTGCCAGCAGTGTAGGGACAGGGTTCGGGCCAGATACGCAGTATTTT
>TRBJ2-2|NA|TRBV5-1|NA
CASQSAGELFF
TGCGCCAGCCAGAGCGCCGGGGAGCTGTTTTTT
>TRBJ2-5|few|TRBV29-1|NA
CSVVQALQETQYF
TGCAGCGTTGTCCAGGCCCTCCAAGAGACCCAGTACTTC